This record covers a single TCR beta chain. The entry originates in a study of T cell changes during pregnancy in multiple sclerosis. Germline CDR1 is SGDLS and CDR2 is YYNGEE. The CDR3 length is 15 residues. Trimming left V 3 bases short and J 3 bases short, with 14 bases between. The protocol was immunoSEQ multiplex PCR, while the TCRdb copy is restricted to in-frame clones and leaves out a portion. The sample holds about 41,000 clones, roughly 90% seen once. The sample was CD8+ T cells from peripheral blood mononuclear cells, taken in the third trimester of pregnancy. The sequence was collected from a female donor with multiple sclerosis, enrolled in a pregnancy study. The chain is built from TRBV9 and TRBJ2-3; possible D gene TRBD2, 7 bases. The CDR3 reads CASSAEGGLTDTQYF. The CDR3 DNA is TGTGCCAGCAGCGCAGAGGGGGGGCTGACAGATACGCAGTATTTT.